These 23 T cell receptor beta chains were sequenced from one sample in a study of blood T cell repertoires in COVID-19 (dated by TCRdb to the early 2020s). Library generation was performed with the immunoSEQ multiplex PCR assay. Here the immuneACCESS table is served through TCRdb, limited to in-frame sequences with V and J called. Missing clones are a known gap in these copies; in checked studies unresolved V genes cover under half, and the rest lacks a known reason. The table for this sample lists around 250,000 clones; more than 70% of them were counted only once. The ten most abundant clones make up 4.5% to 6.5% of the sample. Sequencing was carried out using peripheral blood. These receptors all stem from a man at least 80 years old with acute or convalescent COVID-19.

V usage is TRBV4-2 and J usage is TRBJ1-1, with TRBD1 as a possible D gene (6 bases). The CDR3 is made up of 15 amino acids. V lost 1 base to trimming and J lost 1 base, with 10 bases between them. Germline assignment: CDR1 LGHNA and CDR2 YNFKEQ. CDR3 residues: CASSQGETGNTEAFF. The CDR3 DNA follows: TGTGCCAGCAGCCAAGGGGAGACAGGGAACACTGAAGCTTTCTTT.

Written as DNA, the CDR3 is TGTGCCAGCAGTATAACCGGGACAGGGACTAAAAACGAAGCTTTCTTT. This translates into CASSITGTGTKNEAFF. The chain is built from TRBV28 and TRBJ1-1; 9 nucleotides match TRBD1. V dropped 5 bases and J dropped 8; count of bases not matched to a gene: 15. The CDR3 is made up of 16 amino acids. Germline CDR1 is MDHEN and CDR2 is SYDVKM.

The rearrangement uses TRBV19 and TRBJ2-2, with 7 bases aligning to TRBD2. This CDR3 comprises 14 residues. Trimming cost V 10 bases and J 0 bases; bases outside gene matches: 5. Germline CDR1 and CDR2: LNHDA and SQIVND (reference sequence). The CDR3 DNA follows: TGTGCCACCGGGGGGACGGCGAACACCGGGGAGCTGTTTTTT. It is translated as CATGGTANTGELFF.

The chain combines TRBV7-2 with TRBJ1-2; D not certain. Per the germline V gene, CDR1 is SGHTA and CDR2 is FQGNSA. This CDR3 contains 15 residues. Trimming pared 1 base from V and 2 bases from J, leaving 11 bases between. The CDR3 reads CASSLDRAVNYGYTF. The CDR3 DNA reads as TGTGCCAGCAGCTTAGACAGAGCGGTAAACTATGGCTACACCTTC.

About this clone itself: One end of the junction varies from germline; a read error may be responsible. This chain uses TRBV7-3 with TRBJ2-3, with 9 bases fitting TRBD2. The CDR3 runs to 17 residues. Germline loops: CDR1 SGHTA, CDR2 FQGTGA. In DNA, the CDR3 is TGTGCCAGCAGCCTAACCGGGCTAGCGGGGTACACAGATACGCAGTATTTT. Amino acid sequence: CASSLTGLAGYTDTQYF. Full variable domain (missing parts from reference TRBV7-3 and TRBJ2-3): GAGVSQTPSNKVTEKGKYVELRCDPISGHTALYWYRQSLGQGPEFLIYFQGTGAADDSGLPNDRFFAVRPEGSVSTLKIQRTERGDSAVYLCASSLTGLAGYTDTQYFGPGTRLTVL.

The chain combines TRBV11-2 with TRBJ1-2; 9 bases align to TRBD1. Germline V gives CDR1 SGHAT, CDR2 FQNNGV. The CDR3 consists of 15 residues. V was clipped by 5 bases and J by 8 bases; unmatched bases: 12. The CDR3 loop is CASSHSGNRGPGYTF. CDR3 coding DNA: TGTGCCAGCAGCCACTCCGGGAACAGGGGGCCCGGCTACACCTTC.

The J gene is TRBJ1-6, the V gene TRBV27; TRBD1 agrees at 8 bases. This CDR3 region has 15 residues. Germline loops: CDR1 MNHEY, CDR2 SMNVEV (reference sequence). The junction had 5 bases not matched to a gene; V was cut back by 2 bases and J by 8 bases. CDR3 sequence (DNA): TGTGCCAGCAGTTTAGAAGGGACAGGTTATTCACCCCTCCACTTT. As protein: CASSLEGTGYSPLHF.

The chain couples TRBV28 to TRBJ2-1, with 10 bases aligning to TRBD2. Germline CDR1 is MDHEN and CDR2 is SYDVKM. Trimming removed 4 bases from V and 8 bases from J; junction bases left unmatched: 8. CDR3 size: 15 residues. The CDR3 loop reads CASSSAGGNVDEQFF. The CDR3 coding sequence is TGTGCCAGCAGTTCAGCGGGAGGGAATGTGGATGAGCAGTTCTTC.

V gene TRBV5-1 combines with J gene TRBJ2-7; no clear D. In germline, CDR1 is SGHRS, CDR2 YFSETQ. The CDR3 is 14 amino acids. V lost 3 bases and J 5 bases, leaving 15 bases between the germline ends. This chain's CDR3 is CASSSLPGSHEQYF. The CDR3, as DNA: TGCGCCAGCAGCTCGTTGCCCGGGTCACACGAGCAGTACTTC.

The V call is TRBV5-1, the J call TRBJ2-2, with TRBD1 matching 11 bases. With 6 bases clipped from V and 6 bases from J, the junction kept 7 bases outside the gene matches. The CDR3 extends over 15 amino acids. The V gene's germline CDR1 is SGHRS and CDR2 YFSETQ. The CDR3 bases are TGCGCCAGCACCCCCGGGACAGGGGGTTCCGGGGAGCTGTTTTTT. Amino acid sequence: CASTPGTGGSGELFF.

This rearrangement joins TRBV7-2 to TRBJ2-3; 10 bases line up with TRBD1. The CDR3 totals 15 residues. CDR1 is SGHTA, CDR2 FQGNSA, per germline. V dropped 3 bases and J dropped 2; count of bases not matched to a gene: 2. This CDR3 reads CASSLGQGITDTQYF. The DNA for the CDR3 is TGTGCCAGCAGCTTGGGACAGGGGATCACAGATACGCAGTATTTT.

V gene TRBV30 combines with J gene TRBJ1-1; no clear D gene. Germline-derived CDR1 and CDR2 are GTSNPN and SVGIG (reference sequence). CDR3 length equals 13 residues. The V and J ends lost 0 bases and 4 bases respectively, with 9 bases between them. Here the CDR3 DNA reads TGTGCCTGGAGTGTAGTGGGGAGCACTGAAGCTTTCTTT. Residues: CAWSVVGSTEAFF. Using reference TRBV30 and TRBJ1-1 for the parts outside the CDR3, the full variable domain is SQTIHQWPATLVQPVGSPLSLECTVEGTSNPNLYWYRQAAGRGLQLLFYSVGIGQISSEVPQNLSASRPQDRQFILSSKKLLLSDSGFYLCAWSVVGSTEAFFGQGTRLTVV.

The rearrangement joins TRBV10-1 to TRBJ1-1, with 10 bases that match TRBD1. This CDR3 is 13 amino acids long. V lost 5 bases and J lost 4; bases outside the gene matches: 1. Per germline, CDR1 WNHNN and CDR2 SYGVQD (reference sequence). The CDR3, as DNA: TGCGCCAGCAGTCGGGACAGGGGCACTGAAGCTTTCTTT. It encodes CASSRDRGTEAFF.

This chain connects TRBV6-5 to TRBJ2-3, with TRBD1 identical over 7 bases. The J segment lost 2 bases and the V segment lost 6 bases, leaving 5 bases of the junction unmatched. The CDR3 loop spans 14 amino acids. Germline CDR1 MNHEY, CDR2 SVGAGI. The CDR3 nucleotides read TGTGCCAGCAGCACGGGGACAGCCACAGATACGCAGTATTTT. Protein: CASSTGTATDTQYF.

This sequence joins TRBV5-4 and TRBJ1-1; tentative D call: TRBD1 (5 bases). The length of the CDR3 is 15 residues. Per germline, CDR1 SGHNT and CDR2 YYREEE (reference sequence). Deletions cut 1 base from V and 0 bases from J, with 10 bases between. CDR3 residues: CASSLPRGVNTEAFF. The CDR3 DNA is TGTGCCAGCAGCTTGCCTCGGGGGGTGAACACTGAAGCTTTCTTT. The whole variable domain, filled in from reference TRBV5-4 and TRBJ1-1, reads ETGVTQSPTHLIKTRGQQVTLRCSSQSGHNTVSWYQQALGQGPQFIFQYYREEENGRGNFPPRFSGLQFPNYSSELNVNALELDDSALYLCASSLPRGVNTEAFFGQGTRLTVV.

The sample holds one count of this clone. The chain is built from TRBV9 and TRBJ2-1, with TRBD1 matching 7 bases. CDR1 is SGDLS, CDR2 YYNGEE, per germline. The length of the CDR3 is 15 residues. With 0 bases clipped from V and 4 bases from J, the junction kept 4 bases outside the gene matches. The CDR3 loop is CASSVEGAGYNEQFF. Written as DNA, the CDR3 is TGTGCCAGCAGCGTAGAGGGGGCTGGTTACAATGAGCAGTTCTTC.

V and J are TRBV5-1 and TRBJ2-7; 13 bases are shared with TRBD2. There are 15 residues in the CDR3. Germline loops: CDR1 SGHRS, CDR2 YFSETQ. With V trimmed by 3 bases and J by 1 base, 1 base remained unmatched. The CDR3 DNA reads as TGCGCCAGCAGCTCGGGACTAGCGGGGTCCTACGAGCAGTACTTC. Protein product: CASSSGLAGSYEQYF.

This chain connects TRBV5-1 to TRBJ2-7, with 11 bases aligning to TRBD2. This CDR3 has 16 amino acids. Looked up from germline, CDR1 is SGHRS and CDR2 is YFSETQ. The V and J ends lost 1 base and 5 bases, in that order; junction bases with no gene match: 8. For the CDR3, the DNA is TGCGCCAGCAGCTTGATTCTAGCGGGGGGAATCGACGAGCAGTACTTC. Amino acid sequence: CASSLILAGGIDEQYF.

The chain uses TRBV27 and TRBJ1-6; no reliable D call. Germline CDR1 and CDR2: MNHEY and SMNVEV (reference sequence). V lost 6 bases to trimming and J lost 10 bases, with 16 bases between them. The CDR3 length is 14 residues. CDR3: CASSRDFTLSPLHF. In DNA form, the CDR3 reads TGTGCCAGCAGCCGGGATTTCACCCTCTCACCCCTCCACTTT.

This chain connects TRBV9 to TRBJ2-1; perhaps TRBD1 as D (6 bases). Deletions cut 2 bases from V and 7 bases from J, with 13 bases between. Germline lookup yields CDR1 SGDLS and CDR2 YYNGEE. The CDR3 is made up of 14 amino acids. CDR3: CASSVAGTNNEQFF. CDR3 sequence (DNA): TGTGCCAGCAGCGTCGCCGGGACAAATAATGAGCAGTTCTTC.

The V call is TRBV20-1, the J call TRBJ1-1, with D possibly matching TRBD1 (5 bases). V lost 6 bases, J lost 10 bases, and 15 bases lay in between. Germline V CDR1 and CDR2: DFQATT, SNEGSKA (reference sequence). There are 11 residues in the CDR3. This chain's CDR3 is CSARAFPPAFF. In DNA, the CDR3 is TGCAGTGCCAGGGCCTTCCCCCCAGCTTTCTTT.

The chain is built from TRBV27 and TRBJ2-1; the match to TRBD1 covers 10 bases. The J segment lost 8 bases and the V segment lost 5 bases, leaving 9 bases of the junction unmatched. The length of the CDR3 is 15 residues. Germline V CDR1 and CDR2: MNHEY, SMNVEV (reference sequence). The CDR3 coding sequence is TGTGCCAGCAGTCTTACCGGGACAGGGGTCGATGAGCAGTTCTTC. It translates to CASSLTGTGVDEQFF.

This clone was detected only once. In DNA, the CDR3 is TGTGCCATCAGTGCCCACAGGGACCTTAATGAAAAACTGTTTTTT. Protein product: CAISAHRDLNEKLFF. The chain recombines TRBV10-3 with TRBJ1-4; the D gene is possibly TRBD1 (6 bases). CDR3 length equals 15 residues. V lost 4 bases and J lost 4, with 13 bases in between. CDR1 is ENHRY and CDR2 is SYGVKD in the germline V gene.